This T cell receptor (beta chain) was identified in a study of control samples from healthy donors and cancer patients. The method was immunoSEQ multiplex PCR; TCRdb's version includes in-frame clones alone and lacks a portion of them. The sample holds 50,000 to 70,000 clones, around 90% seen once. V was pared by 5 bases and J by 1 base, with 8 bases between. The CDR3 sequence is 13 residues long. CDR1 is SGHTA and CDR2 is FQGTGA in the germline V gene. The TCR originated in a man aged 45 to 65 in good health. J is TRBJ1-1 and V is TRBV7-3; no clear D. Sequences were obtained from blood. DNA for the CDR3: TGTGCCAGCAGCCCCCGGAGGAACACTGAAGCTTTCTTT. Translating gives CASSPRRNTEAFF. Complete variable domain (other parts from reference TRBV7-3 and TRBJ1-1): GAGVSQTPSNKVTEKGKYVELRCDPISGHTALYWYRQSLGQGPEFLIYFQGTGAADDSGLPNDRFFAVRPEGSVSTLKIQRTERGDSAVYLCASSPRRNTEAFFGQGTRLTVV.